The 13 T cell receptor beta chains below were found in one sample sequenced in a study of T cell changes during pregnancy in multiple sclerosis. This table comes from immunoSEQ multiplex PCR, and its TCRdb copy is limited to in-frame clones, with some not included. The sample shows around 72,000 clones, 90% to 95% of them seen only once. Specimen: peripheral blood, collected in the third trimester of pregnancy. All receptors derive from a female donor in good health, enrolled as a control in a pregnancy study.

The rearrangement links TRBV7-6 to TRBJ2-5, with D uncertain. The V end was cut by 3 bases, the J end by 2 bases, with 7 bases between. Germline V gene data show CDR1 as SGHVS and CDR2 as FNYEAQ. The CDR3 has 13 amino acids. The CDR3 nucleotides are TGTGCCAGCAGCTTTACGGGTCAAGAGACCCAGTACTTC. Translation: CASSFTGQETQYF.

The chain combines TRBV7-8 with TRBJ1-5, with 8 bases matching TRBD1. CDR3 length: 15 amino acids. Per germline, CDR1 SGHVS and CDR2 FQNEAQ. Trimming removed 4 bases from V and 7 bases from J; junction bases left unmatched: 9. The CDR3 region is CASSSLTGVSQPQHF. CDR3 sequence (DNA): TGTGCCAGCAGCTCTTTGACAGGGGTAAGCCAGCCCCAGCATTTT. The full variable domain, with the rest looked up from reference TRBV7-8 and TRBJ1-5, is GAGVSQSPRYKVAKRGQDVALRCDPISGHVSLFWYQQALGQGPEFLTYFQNEAQLDKSGLPSDRFFAERPEGSVSTLKIQRTQQEDSAVYLCASSSLTGVSQPQHFGDGTRLSIL.

This chain connects TRBV5-1 to TRBJ2-7; D may be TRBD1 (6 bases). V was trimmed by 0 bases and J by 0 bases, leaving 10 bases between them. In germline, CDR1 is SGHRS, CDR2 YFSETQ. CDR3 size: 15 residues. DNA of the CDR3: TGCGCCAGCAGCTTGGGACAGGCCCTCTCCTACGAGCAGTACTTC. Translation gives CASSLGQALSYEQYF.

This clone was detected a few times. The rearrangement joins TRBV2 to TRBJ1-1; D unresolved. Germline CDR1 and CDR2: SNHLY and FYNNEI. The CDR3 length is 11 residues. Trimming cost V 4 bases and J 3 bases, with 3 bases left between them. This CDR3 reads CASSGDTEAFF. Written as DNA, the CDR3 is TGTGCCAGCAGTGGCGACACTGAAGCTTTCTTT.

The chain uses TRBV6-5 and TRBJ1-2; 10 positions agree with TRBD1. The V gene end was trimmed by 2 bases and the J gene end by 7 bases; junction bases not matched to a gene: 10. Germline CDR1 is MNHEY and CDR2 is SVGAGI. This CDR3 region has 16 residues. Written as DNA, the CDR3 is TGTGCCAGCAGTTACGCGTCGACAGGGGGCATCGCTGGCTACACCTTC. Its protein product is CASSYASTGGIAGYTF.

The chain joins TRBV7-2 to TRBJ1-4; 8 nucleotides align to TRBD1. CDR1 is SGHTA, CDR2 FQGNSA, per germline. Germline trimming cut 5 bases from V and 8 bases from J; bases unmatched to any gene: 4. The CDR3 sequence is 13 residues long. The CDR3 reads CASSVDRGEKLFF. The CDR3 nucleotides are TGTGCCAGCAGCGTAGACAGGGGCGAAAAACTGTTTTTT.

This chain uses TRBV28 with TRBJ1-5; no firm D call. V was trimmed by 11 bases and J by 0 bases, leaving 8 bases between them. The CDR3 sequence is 12 residues long. The V gene's germline CDR1 is MDHEN and CDR2 SYDVKM. CDR3 DNA: TGTGCCTCGCAGGTTAGCAATCAGCCCCAGCATTTT. Amino acid sequence: CASQVSNQPQHF. Drawing the rest from reference TRBV28 and TRBJ1-5, the complete variable domain is DVKVTQSSRYLVKRTGEKVFLECVQDMDHENMFWYRQDPGLGLRLIYFSYDVKMKEKGDIPEGYSVSREKKERFSLILESASTNQTSMYLCASQVSNQPQHFGDGTRLSIL.

V is TRBV6-6 and J is TRBJ1-1; no reliable D call. V lost 4 bases, J lost 4 bases, and 16 bases lay in between. This CDR3 is built from 15 residues. Germline V gene lookup returns CDR1 MNHNY and CDR2 SVGAGI (reference sequence). This CDR3 reads CASSWGGRRGTEAFF. The CDR3 bases are TGTGCCAGCAGTTGGGGAGGGAGACGTGGCACTGAAGCTTTCTTT.

The rearrangement uses TRBV12-5 and TRBJ1-4, with D perhaps TRBD1 (5 bases). There are 14 residues in the CDR3. Germline CDR1 is LGHNT and CDR2 is FRNRAP. Between the trimmed V and J ends, which lost 0 bases and 3 bases, there was a span of 5 bases. The CDR3 DNA follows: TGTGCTAGTGGTTTGGTACAGGCTAATGAAAAACTGTTTTTT. Encoded protein: CASGLVQANEKLFF. The whole variable domain, filled in from reference TRBV12-5 and TRBJ1-4, reads DARVTQTPRHKVTEMGQEVTMRCQPILGHNTVFWYRQTMMQGLELLAYFRNRAPLDDSGMPKDRFSAEMPDATLATLKIQPSEPRDSAVYFCASGLVQANEKLFFGSGTQLSVL.

This chain connects TRBV4-3 to TRBJ1-5; the match to TRBD1 covers 8 bases. The CDR3 length is 20 residues. Trimming at V came to 0 bases and at J to 2 bases, leaving 15 bases not matched to a gene. Germline-derived CDR1 and CDR2 are LGHNA and YSLEER. The CDR3 nucleotides are TGCGCCAGCAGCCAAGAGGCCGGGACAGGCACCTTTTTGGGCAATCAGCCCCAGCATTTT. It yields the protein CASSQEAGTGTFLGNQPQHF.

The rearrangement joins TRBV19 to TRBJ1-5; D not certain. V was cut by 5 bases and J by 4 bases, with 15 bases left in between. The CDR3 totals 15 residues. The germline V gene encodes CDR1 LNHDA and CDR2 SQIVND (reference sequence). This chain's CDR3 is CASSHPPSGNQPQHF. The CDR3 coding sequence is TGTGCCAGTAGTCACCCCCCGTCCGGGAATCAGCCCCAGCATTTT.

CDR3 loop: CASSLTGPYGYTF. The CDR3 nucleotides read TGTGCCAGCAGCTTGACAGGGCCCTATGGCTACACCTTC. V usage is TRBV5-4 and J usage is TRBJ1-2, with a weak D call TRBD1 (6 bases). V lost 1 base and J 4 bases, leaving 8 bases between the germline ends. CDR1 is SGHNT and CDR2 is YYREEE in the germline V gene (reference sequence). The CDR3 loop spans 13 amino acids.

The chain couples TRBV7-9 to TRBJ1-1; no firm D call. The V and J ends lost 1 base and 5 bases respectively, with 8 bases between them. Germline V gene data show CDR1 as SEHNR and CDR2 as FQNEAQ (reference sequence). The CDR3 consists of 13 residues. CDR3 nucleotide sequence: TGTGCCAGCAGCTTAGGCGGCCGGACTGAAGCTTTCTTT. Amino acid sequence: CASSLGGRTEAFF.